The 7 T cell receptor beta chains given below trace back to one sample, sequenced in a study of blood T cell repertoires in COVID-19. Assay: immunoSEQ multiplex PCR; the TCRdb copy retains only in-frame clones and omits some. The sample lists roughly 79,000 clones, roughly 89% occurring once. Source material: peripheral blood. The receptors were sampled from a woman of 80 years or more with active or convalescent COVID-19.

The chain has TRBV27 and TRBJ1-6, with 9 bases identical to TRBD1. The V gene's germline CDR1 is MNHEY and CDR2 SMNVEV (reference sequence). The length of the CDR3 is 13 residues. V lost 5 bases to trimming and J lost 12 bases; unmatched junction nucleotides: 5. This CDR3 is CASSHRGREPLHF. The CDR3 region has the DNA TGTGCCAGCAGTCACAGGGGGCGAGAACCCCTCCACTTT.

The chain recombines TRBV6-1 with TRBJ2-1; 10 bases map to TRBD2. The V and J ends lost 1 base and 4 bases, in that order; junction bases with no gene match: 7. CDR1 and CDR2 (germline): MNHNS, SASEGT. The CDR3 length is 17 residues. CDR3 DNA sequence: TGTGCCAGCAGTGAAGAGTGGGGTAGCGGGAGGTACAATGAGCAGTTCTTC. Amino acid sequence: CASSEEWGSGRYNEQFF.

The V call is TRBV24-1, the J call TRBJ2-2, with 11 bases aligning to TRBD2. The CDR3 is made up of 16 amino acids. Germline V gene sequence: CDR1 KGHDR, CDR2 SFDVKD. V shed 1 base, J shed 6 bases, and the junction held 3 bases outside the gene matches. DNA for the CDR3: TGTGCCACCAGTGATTTTGCTAGCGGGGGGCCCGGGGAGCTGTTTTTT. Its protein product is CATSDFASGGPGELFF.

The chain carries TRBV6-5 and TRBJ1-1, with no clear D. The V gene's germline CDR1 is MNHEY and CDR2 SVGAGI. V lost 7 bases and J 0 bases, leaving 15 bases between the germline ends. CDR3 length: 15 residues. CDR3 bases: TGTGCCAGCACCCCCGGGTTACCTATGAACACTGAAGCTTTCTTT. Its protein product is CASTPGLPMNTEAFF.

This clone has more than one count but fewer than ten. The V call is TRBV9, the J call TRBJ2-7; tentative D call: TRBD1 (6 bases). This CDR3 has 14 amino acids. CDR1 and CDR2 (germline): SGDLS, YYNGEE. The ends were cut back, 4 bases at V and 0 bases at J, with 11 bases in the middle. The CDR3 bases are TGTGCCAGCAGCCCACAGACAGGCTCCTACGAGCAGTACTTC. The encoded protein is CASSPQTGSYEQYF.

This chain connects TRBV21-1 to TRBJ1-3. TRBV21-1 is classified as a pseudogene. The CDR3 has 15 amino acids. The CDR3 coding sequence is TGTGCCAGCAGCCCCCGGTTAAGTTCTGGAAACACCATATATTTT. Amino acids: CASSPRLSSGNTIYF.

This clone was seen a few times. The gene calls are TRBV4-3 and TRBJ2-7, with a possible D match to TRBD1 (6 bases). This CDR3 region has 14 residues. V was trimmed by 6 bases and J by 6 bases, leaving 18 bases between them. Germline CDR1 reads LGHNA; CDR2 reads YSLEER. The CDR3 region is CASSQGLDSREQYF. The CDR3 DNA reads TGCGCCAGCAGTCAGGGGCTAGATTCGCGCGAGCAGTACTTC.